This entry features one TCR beta chain sequence. Repertoires were generated with immunoSEQ multiplex PCR, while TCRdb's copy carries only in-frame clones and drops some. The sample lists about 29,000 clones, around nine tenths occurring once. This CDR3 spans 17 amino acids. V lost 7 bases to trimming and J lost 2 bases; unmatched junction nucleotides: 10. Germline lookup yields CDR1 ENHRY and CDR2 SYGVKD. The sample belongs to a study of OX40 agonist ivuxolimab in advanced cancers. This TCR was sampled from an adult with an advanced solid tumor such as melanoma, head and neck, liver or kidney cancer. The V and J genes are TRBV10-3 and TRBJ2-7; 14 bases are shared with TRBD2. Sample: CD4+ or CD8+ T cells sorted from blood, taken in a trial of the OX40 agonist ivuxolimab. CDR3 bases: TGTGCCATCAAGGGGACTAGCGGGAGCCTCCCAACCTACGAGCAGTACTTC. Protein sequence: CAIKGTSGSLPTYEQYF.